What follows are 17 T cell receptor beta chains derived from one specimen sequenced in a study of CD8+ T cells in alopecia areata. It was cDNA, reverse transcribed from extracted RNA, that served as the sequencing template. The method was immunoSEQ multiplex PCR; TCRdb's version includes in-frame clones alone and lacks a portion of them. The table records over 100,000 clones, 53% of them present only once. Treatment here: oral pan-JAK inhibitor, 5-10 mg twice daily. The starting material was CD4+ T cells sorted from blood, obtained at week 4, from a patient treated with tofacitinib. These receptors were taken from a human donor with alopecia areata.

This chain connects TRBV4-2 to TRBJ2-4; D is possibly TRBD2 (7 bases). Looked up from germline, CDR1 is LGHNA and CDR2 is YNFKEQ. The V end was cut by 3 bases, the J end by 3 bases, with 18 bases between. The CDR3 has 17 amino acids. The CDR3 here is CASSQDPGGLGKNIQYF. The CDR3 nucleotides are TGTGCCAGCAGCCAGGATCCCGGGGGGCTAGGCAAAAACATTCAGTACTTC.

The CDR3 spells CASSEQGAYNSPLHF. The CDR3 coding sequence is TGTGCCAGCAGTGAACAGGGGGCCTATAATTCACCCCTCCACTTT. The genes are TRBV2 and TRBJ1-6, with 7 bases that match TRBD1. The V gene's germline CDR1 is SNHLY and CDR2 FYNNEI. The CDR3 runs to 15 residues. J gave up 2 bases and V 2 bases, and 0 bases lay outside the gene matches.

This rearrangement joins TRBV29-1 to TRBJ1-2; D gene unclear. CDR3 length: 14 amino acids. CDR1 and CDR2 from the germline V gene are SQVTM and ANQGSEA. Trimming left V 4 bases short and J 4 bases short, with 16 bases between. The CDR3 is CSVVGRISGYGYTF. The CDR3 nucleotides are TGCAGCGTTGTCGGCAGGATTAGTGGCTATGGCTACACCTTC.

This rearrangement joins TRBV18 to TRBJ1-6; no clear D gene. Between the trimmed V and J ends, which lost 4 bases and 4 bases, there was a span of 2 bases. The germline V gene has CDR1 KGHSH and CDR2 LQKENI. This CDR3 spans 12 amino acids. CDR3 sequence: CASSQYNSPLHF. As DNA, the CDR3 is TGTGCCAGCTCACAGTATAATTCACCCCTCCACTTT.

This rearrangement joins TRBV29-1 to TRBJ1-1, with 9 bases lining up with TRBD1. The CDR3 spans 13 residues. The J segment lost 2 bases and the V segment lost 4 bases, leaving 2 bases of the junction unmatched. Germline loops: CDR1 SQVTM, CDR2 ANQGSEA. The CDR3 sequence: CSVGTGDNTEAFF. The DNA of the CDR3 is TGCAGCGTTGGGACAGGGGATAACACTGAAGCTTTCTTT.

This chain connects TRBV7-9 to TRBJ2-7; unclear D gene. There are 11 residues in the CDR3. Germline V gives CDR1 SEHNR, CDR2 FQNEAQ (reference sequence). The germline V and J ends were trimmed by 4 bases and 9 bases, with 10 bases remaining between them. The CDR3 is CASSSQWLQYF. DNA of the CDR3: TGTGCCAGCAGCTCCCAATGGCTGCAGTACTTC.

The rearrangement uses TRBV4-2 and TRBJ2-7; D is possibly TRBD1 (6 bases). This CDR3 has 17 amino acids. The ends were cut back, 1 base at V and 3 bases at J, with 19 bases in the middle. Germline CDR1 LGHNA, CDR2 YNFKEQ. The CDR3 bases are TGTGCCAGCAGCCAAGGACCAGAAACAGGGTTCGTCTACGAGCAGTACTTC. Translated, it gives CASSQGPETGFVYEQYF.

CDR3 DNA sequence: TGTGCCAGCAGCTTAGCAGGGGGCAATGGCTACACCTTC. Translated, it gives CASSLAGGNGYTF. V is TRBV7-9 and J is TRBJ1-2; TRBD1 matches at 7 bases. The CDR3 spans 13 residues. Germline CDR1 SEHNR, CDR2 FQNEAQ (reference sequence). Losses at the gene ends were 0 bases for V and 6 bases for J; bases not matched to a gene: 1.

The chain is built from TRBV27 and TRBJ1-2, with unresolved D. Germline CDR1 MNHEY, CDR2 SMNVEV (reference sequence). V was pared by 5 bases and J by 5 bases, with 9 bases between. The CDR3 length is 12 residues. CDR3: CASSPAGYGYTF. The CDR3 region has the DNA TGTGCCAGCAGTCCCGCGGGGTATGGCTACACCTTC.

V usage is TRBV29-1 and J usage is TRBJ2-1; D ambiguous. Trimming shortened V by 7 bases and J by 10 bases, and 17 bases separated the two germline ends. Germline CDR1 SQVTM, CDR2 ANQGSEA. The CDR3 contains 12 residues. In DNA, the CDR3 is TGCAGCGCCGTAGAGAGTTGGGGAGAGCAGTTCTTC. It encodes CSAVESWGEQFF.

The chain employs TRBV27 and TRBJ1-2; TRBD1 might be the D (6 bases). CDR3 length: 14 residues. Germline values: CDR1 MNHEY, CDR2 SMNVEV (reference sequence). Trimming removed 2 bases at V and 4 bases at J, with 11 bases between. As DNA, the CDR3 is TGTGCCAGCAGTTTAAGGCAGGGGCTCTATGGCTACACCTTC. This sequence encodes CASSLRQGLYGYTF.

This clone occurred a few times. V and J are TRBV19 and TRBJ2-7; maybe TRBD2 (5 bases). Trimming cost V 5 bases and J 3 bases, with 14 bases left between them. Germline V gives CDR1 LNHDA, CDR2 SQIVND (reference sequence). The CDR3 is made up of 14 amino acids. The CDR3 protein is CASSLSRGLYEQYF. CDR3 bases: TGTGCCAGTAGTTTATCACGCGGACTCTACGAGCAGTACTTC.

The chain recombines TRBV5-1 with TRBJ2-5, with D possibly being TRBD2 (6 bases). CDR1 SGHRS and CDR2 YFSETQ come from the germline V gene. The CDR3 covers 16 residues. V was shortened by 0 bases and J by 2 bases, with 14 bases between the two germline ends. In DNA, the CDR3 is TGCGCCAGCAGCTTGGGCGCGCTAGCGTTTCAAGAGACCCAGTACTTC. Translated: CASSLGALAFQETQYF.

The chain is built from TRBV29-1 and TRBJ2-7; weak D call: TRBD2 (5 bases). The CDR3 totals 11 residues. Germline V gives CDR1 SQVTM, CDR2 ANQGSEA. Trimming removed 8 bases from V and 1 base from J, with 9 bases in between. In DNA form, the CDR3 reads TGCAGCTACCGGGATTCCTACGAGCAGTACTTC. It specifies CSYRDSYEQYF.

This clone was recorded a few times. This sample also contains other DNA sequences that code for the same CDR3. The V gene is TRBV29-1, the J gene TRBJ2-7; D ambiguous. The CDR3 is made up of 10 amino acids. V was cut by 6 bases and J by 3 bases, with 6 bases left in between. The germline gives CDR1 SQVTM, CDR2 ANQGSEA. The CDR3 region is CSVGSYEQYF. CDR3 coding DNA: TGCAGCGTGGGAAGCTACGAGCAGTACTTC.

V is TRBV30 and J is TRBJ1-5; D possibly corresponds to TRBD1 (6 bases). Germline CDR1 is GTSNPN and CDR2 is SVGIG (reference sequence). Trimming pared 0 bases from V and 0 bases from J, leaving 9 bases between. The CDR3 extends over 15 amino acids. The CDR3 DNA reads as TGTGCCTGGAGTGTGGGACATCATAGCAATCAGCCCCAGCATTTT. It specifies CAWSVGHHSNQPQHF.

This rearrangement joins TRBV28 to TRBJ2-7, with D possibly being TRBD2 (5 bases). The CDR3 runs 13 residues. The V end lost 7 bases, the J end lost 6 bases, and 16 bases lay between the germline ends. The germline V gene has CDR1 MDHEN and CDR2 SYDVKM. As DNA, the CDR3 is TGTGCCAGCACCCAAAGCGGCGACTCCGAGCAGTACTTC. It is translated as CASTQSGDSEQYF. Looking up the rest from reference TRBV28 and TRBJ2-7 gives the full variable domain: DVKVTQSSRYLVKRTGEKVFLECVQDMDHENMFWYRQDPGLGLRLIYFSYDVKMKEKGDIPEGYSVSREKKERFSLILESASTNQTSMYLCASTQSGDSEQYFGPGTRLTVT.